This TCR beta chain was recovered during a study of early T cells in non-severe SARS-CoV-2 infection. Looking at the study overall: Bulk RNA isolated from unsorted whole blood underwent sequencing; chains were not paired.

Unique molecular identifiers were attached to individual cDNA molecules. TCRdb processed the 5' RACE reads anew with MiXCR; each CDR3 protein has one entry. The sample yields some 80,000 distinct CDR3 sequences, 12% to 15% seen once. As to this clonotype: Antigen unknown.

General study results and limits: The matching step, a VDJdb search, favored anti-spike CD8 responses and missed private and CD4 specificities.

This receptor was identified in an adult who was a healthcare worker with PCR-confirmed SARS-CoV-2 infection or an uninfected control (not recorded which). Sequences were obtained from whole blood.

The CDR3: CASSGQGGGGRQETQYF. CDR3 sequence (DNA): TGTGCCAGCAGCGGCCAGGGCGGCGGGGGGCGCCAAGAGACCCAGTACTTC. The chain is built from TRBV5-4 and TRBJ2-5; 8 bases fit TRBD2. V trimming: 4 bases; J trimming: 1 base; junction bases outside the gene matches: 12. Germline lookup yields CDR1 SGHNT and CDR2 YYREEE (reference sequence). The CDR3 runs 17 residues.